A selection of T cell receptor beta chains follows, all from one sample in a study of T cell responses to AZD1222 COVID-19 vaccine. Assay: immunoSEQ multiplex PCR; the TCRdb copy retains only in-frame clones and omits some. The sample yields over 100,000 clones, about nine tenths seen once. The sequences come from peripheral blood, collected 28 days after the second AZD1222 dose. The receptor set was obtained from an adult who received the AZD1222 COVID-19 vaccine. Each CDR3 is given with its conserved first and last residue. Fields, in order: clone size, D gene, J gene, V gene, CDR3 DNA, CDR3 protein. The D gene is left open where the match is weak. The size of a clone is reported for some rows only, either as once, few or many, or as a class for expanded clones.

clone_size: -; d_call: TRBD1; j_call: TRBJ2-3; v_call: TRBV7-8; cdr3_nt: TGTGCCAGCAACCGGGACAGGGGGGATACGCAGTATTTT; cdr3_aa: CASNRDRGDTQYF
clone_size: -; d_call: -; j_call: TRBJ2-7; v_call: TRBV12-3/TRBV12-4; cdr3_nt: TGTGCCAGCAGTATACGAAACTACGAGCAGTACTTC; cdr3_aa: CASSIRNYEQYF
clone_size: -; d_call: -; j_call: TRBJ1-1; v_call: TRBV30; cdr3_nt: TGTGCCTGGAGACGCTCAGACTACACTGAAGCTTTCTTT; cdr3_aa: CAWRRSDYTEAFF
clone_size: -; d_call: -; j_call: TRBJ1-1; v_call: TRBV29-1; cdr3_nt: TGCAGCGCATGGGACGGGGACACTGAAGCTTTCTTT; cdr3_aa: CSAWDGDTEAFF
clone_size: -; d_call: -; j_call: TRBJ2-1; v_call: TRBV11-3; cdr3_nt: TGTGCCAGCAGCGGATTCGGAGCGAGGGCCGGTTTCAATGAGCAGTTCTTC; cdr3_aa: CASSGFGARAGFNEQFF
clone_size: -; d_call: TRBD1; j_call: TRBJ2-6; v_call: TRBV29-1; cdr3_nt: TGCAGCGTTCGGGACAGGAGTAGCTCTGGGGCCAACGTCCTGACTTTC; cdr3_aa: CSVRDRSSSGANVLTF
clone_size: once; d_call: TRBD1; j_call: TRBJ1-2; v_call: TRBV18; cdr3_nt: TGTGCCAGCTCACCGAGGACAGGGATTGTATATGGCTACACCTTC; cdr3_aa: CASSPRTGIVYGYTF
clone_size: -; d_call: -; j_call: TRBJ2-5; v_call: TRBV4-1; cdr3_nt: TGCGCCAGCAGCCAAGGAAGGGGGATCCAAGAGACCCAGTACTTC; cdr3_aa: CASSQGRGIQETQYF
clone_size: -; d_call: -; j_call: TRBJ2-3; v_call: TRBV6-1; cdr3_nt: TGTGCCAGCAGTGATGGGTTGGCAGATACGCAGTATTTT; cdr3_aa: CASSDGLADTQYF
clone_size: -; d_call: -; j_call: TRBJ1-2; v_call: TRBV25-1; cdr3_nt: TGTGCCAGCAGCCCTGGTGTGACCCGGGGAGGCTACACCTTC; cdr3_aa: CASSPGVTRGGYTF
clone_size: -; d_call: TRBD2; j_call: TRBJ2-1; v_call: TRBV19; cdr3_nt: TGTGCCAGTAGTAGGGGACTAGCGTATGGTCACGGTGAGCAGTTCTTC; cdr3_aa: CASSRGLAYGHGEQFF
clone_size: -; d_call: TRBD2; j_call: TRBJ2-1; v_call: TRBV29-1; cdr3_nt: TGCAGCGTCATGGCGGGAGGAACCAACAATGAGCAGTTCTTC; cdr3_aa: CSVMAGGTNNEQFF
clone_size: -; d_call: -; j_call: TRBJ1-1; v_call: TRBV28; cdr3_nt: TGTGCCAGCAGTTTGACGGAAAACACTGAAGCTTTCTTT; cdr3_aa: CASSLTENTEAFF
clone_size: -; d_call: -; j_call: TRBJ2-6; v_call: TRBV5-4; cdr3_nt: TGTGCCAGCAGCCCGGGGGGGGCAGGGGGACGGGCCAACGTCCTGACTTTC; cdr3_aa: CASSPGGAGGRANVLTF
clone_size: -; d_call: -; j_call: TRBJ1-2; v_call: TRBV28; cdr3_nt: TGTGCCAGCAGCCGGACAGAGACATATGGCTACACCTTC; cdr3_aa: CASSRTETYGYTF
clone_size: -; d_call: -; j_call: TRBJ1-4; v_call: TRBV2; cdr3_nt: TGTGCCAGCAGACAAGGGACGGGTGAAAAACTGTTTTTT; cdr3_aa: CASRQGTGEKLFF
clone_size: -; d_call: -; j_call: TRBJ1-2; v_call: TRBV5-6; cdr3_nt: TGTGCCAGCAGCTTGGTCGGTCAGAACTATGGCTACACCTTC; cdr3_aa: CASSLVGQNYGYTF